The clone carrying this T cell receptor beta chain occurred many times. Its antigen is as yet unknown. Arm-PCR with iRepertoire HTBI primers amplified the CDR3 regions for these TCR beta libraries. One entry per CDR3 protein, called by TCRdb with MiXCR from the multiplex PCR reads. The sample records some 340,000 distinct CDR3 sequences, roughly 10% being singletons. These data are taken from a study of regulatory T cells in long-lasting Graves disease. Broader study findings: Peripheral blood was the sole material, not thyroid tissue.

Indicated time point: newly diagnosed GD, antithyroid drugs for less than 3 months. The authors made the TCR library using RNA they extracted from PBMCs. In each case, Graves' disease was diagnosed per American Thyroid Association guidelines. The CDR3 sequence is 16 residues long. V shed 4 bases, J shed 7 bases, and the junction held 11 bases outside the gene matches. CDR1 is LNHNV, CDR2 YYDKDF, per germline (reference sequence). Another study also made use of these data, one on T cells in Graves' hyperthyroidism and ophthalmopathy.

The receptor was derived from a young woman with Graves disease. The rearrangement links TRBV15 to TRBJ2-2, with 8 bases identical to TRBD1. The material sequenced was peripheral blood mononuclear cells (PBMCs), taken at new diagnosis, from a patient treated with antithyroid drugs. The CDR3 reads CATSITWTGRIGELFF. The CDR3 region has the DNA TGTGCCACCAGCATTACATGGACAGGGCGAATCGGGGAGCTGTTTTTT.